The source of this T cell receptor (beta chain) is a study of blood T cell repertoires in COVID-19. Overall study context: Sources were T cells, B-cell-depleted T cells, or PBMCs; the material itself was cDNA or gDNA.

Method: immunoSEQ multiplex PCR; TCRdb's copy keeps in-frame clones and lacks some. The sample shows about 49,000 clones, around 86% of them seen only once. The germline V gene has CDR1 KGHSH and CDR2 LQKENI. V was pared by 2 bases and J by 7 bases, with 13 bases of the junction left unmatched. The length of the CDR3 is 16 residues. It was during active infection that Seattle patients were enrolled and then longitudinally followed. The chain uses TRBV18 and TRBJ1-2; the match to TRBD1 covers 7 bases. The sequence was obtained from a woman of 80 years or more with COVID-19, enrolled during active disease. Material for sequencing was peripheral blood. The CDR3 loop reads CASSPMGTALTPGYTF. CDR3 DNA sequence: TGTGCCAGCTCACCAATGGGGACAGCCCTCACGCCTGGCTACACCTTC.